The 23 T cell receptor beta chains given below trace back to one sample, sequenced in a study of regulatory T cells in long-lasting Graves disease. iRepertoire HTBI primers and Arm-PCR of CDR3 regions built TCR beta libraries. Each CDR3 protein gets one entry after TCRdb re-called the multiplex PCR reads with MiXCR. In the table there are around 330,000 distinct CDR3 sequences, roughly 18% of which are singletons. This sample's time point: newly diagnosed GD, antithyroid drugs for less than 3 months. Construction of the TCR library relied on RNA isolated from PBMCs. Sequencing used peripheral blood mononuclear cells (PBMCs), obtained at new diagnosis, from a patient treated with antithyroid drugs. These receptor sequences come from a female donor with Graves disease.

This clonotype was counted a single time. V gene TRBV27 combines with J gene TRBJ2-1; 7 bases match TRBD1. This CDR3 is built from 16 residues. Germline assignment: CDR1 MNHEY and CDR2 SMNVEV (reference sequence). Trimming took 1 base from V and 5 from J; bases not matched to a gene: 8. In DNA form, the CDR3 reads TGTGCCAGCAGTTTATTGGGGACAGTAGGGGACAATGAGCAGTTCTTC. This gives the protein CASSLLGTVGDNEQFF.

This clonotype was recorded many times. A read error may account for a junction end that differs from germline. The V gene is TRBV18, the J gene TRBJ1-1; tentatively, D is TRBD1 (5 bases). From germline, CDR1 is KGHSH and CDR2 LQKENI. The CDR3 is 13 residues long. The CDR3 DNA reads as TGCGCCAGCAGCCAGACAGTGAACACTGAAGCTTTCTTT. Protein: CASSQTVNTEAFF.

This clonotype was picked up many times. The chain recombines TRBV11-3 with TRBJ1-5, with a tentative D call TRBD1 (6 bases). The germline V gene encodes CDR1 SGHNT and CDR2 YENEEA. The germline V and J ends were trimmed by 5 bases and 5 bases, with 10 bases remaining between them. This CDR3 contains 13 residues. CDR3 sequence: CASSHGTHQPQHF. CDR3 sequence (DNA): TGTGCCAGCAGCCACGGGACACATCAGCCCCAGCATTTT.

As to this clonotype: One base away lies a much larger clone, so this may be a sequencing read error. This chain connects TRBV28 to TRBJ1-3; D unresolved. The CDR3 length is 17 residues. Germline lookup yields CDR1 MDHEN and CDR2 SYDVKM. V dropped 5 bases and J dropped 2 bases, with 19 bases sitting between them. The CDR3 DNA reads TGTGCCAGCAGTGTCAGGATTTATTCGTCTACTGGAAACACCATATATTTT. Amino acids: CASSVRIYSSTGNTIYF.

Concerning this clonotype: This probably arose from a read error, given a far larger clone one base away. The chain combines TRBV2 with TRBJ1-1; no firm D call. Germline V CDR1 and CDR2: SNHLY, FYNNEI. Trimming left V 5 bases short and J 3 bases short, with 16 bases between. This CDR3 region has 15 residues. The chain's CDR3 is CASSWADRKDTEAFF. CDR3 DNA: TGTGCCAGCAGTTGGGCGGATAGGAAGGACACTGAAGCTTTCTTT.

V usage is TRBV7-8 and J usage is TRBJ2-1; no clear D gene. Germline assignment: CDR1 SGHVS and CDR2 FQNEAQ. The CDR3 contains 14 residues. Trimming took 1 base from V and 9 from J, leaving 13 bases between them. The CDR3 DNA is TGTGCCAGCAGCTTAGGACGCTTTCCCAGTGAGCAGTTCTTC. Its protein is CASSLGRFPSEQFF.

At least ten counts were recorded for this clonotype. No DNA is shown, since the ends of the CDR3 on it are uncertain; the CDR3 is the one TCRdb lists. This chain joins TRBV3-1 and TRBJ2-1; the table gives TRBD1 as D, unverified against the DNA. The CDR3 totals 15 residues, both ends included. Per the germline V gene, CDR1 is LGHDT and CDR2 is YNNKEL (reference sequence). The CDR3 spells CASSQDFGAGGEQFF.

At least ten counts were recorded for this clonotype. The chain uses TRBV5-6 and TRBJ1-1; D possibly corresponds to TRBD1 (5 bases). The germline gives CDR1 SGHDT, CDR2 YYEEEE. Trimming left V 6 bases short and J 7 bases short, with 13 bases between. This CDR3 comprises 12 residues. The CDR3 loop is CASNWGRFEAFF. The CDR3 region has the DNA TGTGCCAGCAACTGGGGACGTTTTGAAGCTTTCTTT.

The chain links TRBV4-1 to TRBJ2-3; 11 bases match TRBD2. Germline CDR1 MGHRA, CDR2 YSYEKL. The CDR3 has 15 amino acids. V lost 3 bases, J lost 14 bases, and 13 bases stayed unmatched. The CDR3 DNA is TGCGCCAGCAGCCACGGGACTAGCGGCCACCAAAACAGGTATTTT. Protein: CASSHGTSGHQNRYF.

This clonotype was recorded many times. This chain connects TRBV11-2 to TRBJ2-6, with D perhaps matching TRBD1 (6 bases). V lost 6 bases, J lost 1 base, and 16 bases lay in between. Germline V gene lookup returns CDR1 SGHAT and CDR2 FQNNGV. The CDR3 consists of 17 residues. The CDR3 DNA is TGTGCCAGCAGGGATCGGGACACCACGTCTGGGGCCAACGTCCTGACTTTC. This translates into CASRDRDTTSGANVLTF.

The rearrangement uses TRBV28 and TRBJ2-1; TRBD1 might be the D (6 bases). Looked up from germline, CDR1 is MDHEN and CDR2 is SYDVKM. This CDR3 has 13 amino acids. Trimming removed 3 bases from V and 9 bases from J, with 12 bases in between. The CDR3 DNA follows: TGTGCCAGCAGTTTCCTACAGGGTTCTGAGCAGTTCTTC. Protein: CASSFLQGSEQFF.

The chain has TRBV7-9 and TRBJ2-2; no firm D call. Germline CDR1 is SEHNR and CDR2 is FQNEAQ (reference sequence). This CDR3 region has 15 residues. V shed 5 bases and J shed 10 bases, with 20 bases lying between them. CDR3 in DNA: TGTGCCAGCAGCGCGCGACCTCCCTCGGGCGTGGAGCTGTTTTTT. Translation: CASSARPPSGVELFF.

This clonotype was found many times. The chain has TRBV2 and TRBJ2-3, with D possibly matching TRBD2 (6 bases). The V and J ends lost 6 bases and 7 bases respectively, with 8 bases between them. This CDR3 spans 11 amino acids. The germline CDR1 and CDR2 sequences are SNHLY and FYNNEI. The CDR3 nucleotides read TGTGCCAGCAGACTAGCCCATACGCAGTATTTT. The encoded protein is CASRLAHTQYF. The complete variable domain, with remaining parts taken from reference TRBV2 and TRBJ2-3, reads EPEVTQTPSHQVTQMGQEVILRCVPISNHLYFYWYRQILGQKVEFLVSFYNNEISEKSEIFDDQFSVERPDGSNFTLKIRSTKLEDSAMYFCASRLAHTQYFGPGTRLTVL.

This clonotype was counted between two and nine times. The V gene is TRBV28, the J gene TRBJ2-4; the D is unclear. The CDR3 extends over 14 amino acids. V shed 2 bases and J shed 7 bases, with 12 bases lying between them. Germline lookup yields CDR1 MDHEN and CDR2 SYDVKM. CDR3 region: CASSLSEGYNIQYF. The CDR3 DNA sequence: TGTGCCAGCAGTTTAAGTGAAGGGTATAACATTCAGTACTTC.

This clonotype has a handful of counts. The chain couples TRBV4-2 to TRBJ2-1; TRBD2 agrees at 16 bases. V shed 2 bases and J 4 bases; nucleotides not matched to a gene: 8. There are 19 residues in the CDR3. Germline loops: CDR1 LGHNA, CDR2 YNFKEQ. The CDR3 DNA reads as TGTGCCAGCAGCCAATTCGGGACTAGCGGGAGGGCCAATTACAATGAGCAGTTCTTC. This gives the protein CASSQFGTSGRANYNEQFF.

The table lists this clonotype with many counts. The V gene is TRBV20-1, the J gene TRBJ2-5, with 7 nucleotides matching TRBD1. This CDR3 has 14 amino acids. After removal of 7 bases from V and 4 bases from J, the junction contained 12 bases not matched to a gene. Germline V gene sequence: CDR1 DFQATT, CDR2 SNEGSKA (reference sequence). The DNA of the CDR3 is TGCAGTGAGAATTTGGACAGGCAGGCAGAGACCCAGTACTTC. It codes for CSENLDRQAETQYF.

This clonotype showed up just a few times. A far bigger clonotype differs at one base, so this is likely a read error. The chain has TRBV20-1 and TRBJ2-1, with a weak D call TRBD2 (5 bases). Per the germline V gene, CDR1 is DFQATT and CDR2 is SNEGSKA (reference sequence). The CDR3 loop spans 15 amino acids. The germline V and J ends were trimmed by 5 bases and 10 bases, with 24 bases remaining between them. Written as DNA, the CDR3 is TGCAGTGCTTACCCCGATCGGGAAAGGTCCTACGAGCAGTTCTTC. Encoded protein: CSAYPDRERSYEQFF.

This clonotype showed up many times. The gene calls are TRBV20-1 and TRBJ2-7; TRBD1 matches at 9 bases. This CDR3 spans 16 amino acids. J was trimmed by 0 bases and V by 0 bases; bases with no gene match: 6. Germline V CDR1 and CDR2: DFQATT, SNEGSKA (reference sequence). CDR3: CSARDPTGGGSYEQYF. Written as DNA, the CDR3 is TGCAGTGCTAGAGATCCGACAGGGGGGGGCTCCTACGAGCAGTACTTC.

This clonotype was counted ten times or more. V is TRBV19 and J is TRBJ2-7, with TRBD1 matching over 7 bases. This CDR3 has 15 amino acids. CDR1 and CDR2 from the germline V gene are LNHDA and SQIVND (reference sequence). V gave up 3 bases and J gave up 5 bases; unmatched junction bases: 10. In nucleotides, the CDR3 is TGTGCCAGTAGTATCTCGGGACAGTCTTCTAACGAGCAGTACTTC. It encodes CASSISGQSSNEQYF.

This clonotype was counted at least ten times. J is TRBJ2-7 and V is TRBV7-2, with a possible D match to TRBD2 (6 bases). The V gene lost 2 bases and the J gene lost 5 bases, with 10 bases spanning the gap. The CDR3 spans 13 residues. Germline V lookup: CDR1 SGHTA, CDR2 FQGNSA. The CDR3 DNA follows: TGTGCCAGCAGCTTATGGGGCGGGAACGAGCAGTACTTC. Its translation is CASSLWGGNEQYF.

This clonotype was observed many times. The chain is built from TRBV10-3 and TRBJ2-7; 9 nucleotides match TRBD1. The CDR3 is 16 residues long. The V and J ends lost 4 bases and 4 bases, in that order; junction bases with no gene match: 11. Germline V gene lookup returns CDR1 ENHRY and CDR2 SYGVKD. The CDR3 bases are TGTGCCATCAGTGGAGCCGGGACAGGGAAGAAGTACGAGCAGTACTTC. It encodes CAISGAGTGKKYEQYF.

This clonotype was seen a handful of times. V and J are TRBV7-9 and TRBJ2-2; D gene uncertain. CDR3 length equals 17 residues. Germline assignment: CDR1 SEHNR and CDR2 FQNEAQ (reference sequence). The V gene lost 1 base and the J gene lost 1 base, with 13 bases spanning the gap. CDR3 DNA: TGTGCCAGCAGCTTAGGTGACGGCGGAGTGAACACCGGGGAGCTGTTTTTT. This sequence encodes CASSLGDGGVNTGELFF.

This clonotype has ten or more counts. CDR3 sequence reads: CASGNPGRGAQPNQPQHF. The CDR3 DNA sequence: TGTGCTAGTGGCAACCCAGGAAGGGGCGCCCAACCAAATCAGCCCCAGCATTTT. The chain combines TRBV12-5 with TRBJ1-5, with D perhaps TRBD1 (5 bases). The CDR3 is made up of 18 amino acids. Trimming left V 6 bases short and J 4 bases short, with 25 bases between. The germline CDR1 and CDR2 sequences are LGHNT and FRNRAP.